This TCR beta chain is drawn from a study of T cells in Graves' hyperthyroidism and ophthalmopathy. Findings of the study overall: Model output signaled ophthalmopathy a median roughly 6.1 months ahead of onset.

Stable Graves' hyperthyroidism denoted no ophthalmopathy progression over 18 months. PBMCs were derived from about 9.1 ml fresh peripheral blood. The source material, RNA transcripts, was used to amplify TCR beta CDR3 regions. The TCR CDR3 first-round RT-PCR relied on the HTBI primer set. TCRdb re-called the multiplex PCR reads with MiXCR, one entry per CDR3 protein. The sample yields 500,000 to 700,000 distinct CDR3 sequences, approximately 16% seen once. At least ten counts were recorded for this clonotype. Its antigen is as yet unknown. CDR3 length equals 16 residues. Germline CDR1 and CDR2: SEHNR and FQNEAQ (reference sequence). V shed 1 base and J 5 bases; nucleotides not matched to a gene: 6.

This clonotype originated in a young woman with Graves' hyperthyroidism. The rearrangement uses TRBV7-9 and TRBJ2-7; 12 bases align to TRBD2. Specimen: blood. This CDR3 reads CASSLGLTSGGNEQYF. Written as DNA, the CDR3 is TGTGCCAGCAGCTTAGGATTGACTAGCGGGGGTAACGAGCAGTACTTC.